Described below is a single TCR beta chain sequence and its context. A single record per CDR3 protein comes from TCRdb applying MiXCR to the reads. The sample yields more than 150,000 distinct CDR3 sequences, around 20% seen once. This entry belongs to a study of T cell repertoires in cytomegalovirus infection. Across the study: A matching HLA type, together with CMV infection, was signaled by public TCR beta signatures.

The sequence was collected from a human donor in good health (CMV status not recorded). Some clones in this sample may be carry-over from other donors' samples. Sequences were obtained from PBMCs.

The CDR3 DNA sequence: TGTGCCAGCAGCCGGGCACACAACACCGGGGAGCTGTTTTTT. Translating it yields CASSRAHNTGELFF. V is TRBV14 and J is TRBJ2-2; D unclear. Trimming shortened V by 4 bases and J by 2 bases, and 8 bases separated the two germline ends. The germline V gene encodes CDR1 SGHDN and CDR2 FVKESK. CDR3 length: 14 amino acids. The full variable domain, in which reference TRBV14 and TRBJ2-2 provide the parts outside the CDR3, is EAGVTQFPSHSVIEKGQTVTLRCDPISGHDNLYWYRRVMGKEIKFLLHFVKESKQDESGMPNNRFLAERTGGTYSTLKVQPAELEDSGVYFCASSRAHNTGELFFGEGSRLTVL.